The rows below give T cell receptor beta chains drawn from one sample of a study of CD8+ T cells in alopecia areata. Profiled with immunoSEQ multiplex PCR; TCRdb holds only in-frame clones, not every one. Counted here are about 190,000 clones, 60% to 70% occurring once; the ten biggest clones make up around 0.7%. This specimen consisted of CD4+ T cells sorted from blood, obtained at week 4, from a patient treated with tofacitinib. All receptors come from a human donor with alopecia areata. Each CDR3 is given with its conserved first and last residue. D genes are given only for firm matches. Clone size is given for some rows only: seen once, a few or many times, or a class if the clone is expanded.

TGCAGCGTTGTCCCAGGGACAGTCAACTATGGCTACACCTTC	CSVVPGTVNYGYTF	TRBJ1-2	TRBV29-1	TRBD1	NA
TGTGCCAGCAGAGGTAGCTCCTACAATGAGCAGTTCTTC	CASRGSSYNEQFF	TRBJ2-1	TRBV6-1	NA	NA
TGCAGCGTACTGCCTGGGGACATTCAGTACTTC	CSVLPGDIQYF	TRBJ2-4	TRBV29-1	NA	NA
TGTGCCAGCTCACCACCGGGACTAGCGACAGAGACCCAGTACTTC	CASSPPGLATETQYF	TRBJ2-5	TRBV18	TRBD2	NA
TGTGCCACCCGGGCCTCCTCCAGGGAGACCCAGTACTTC	CATRASSRETQYF	TRBJ2-5	TRBV6-4	NA	NA
TGTGCCAGCAGCCAGGACAGGGGCAACGCAGATACGCAGTATTTT	CASSQDRGNADTQYF	TRBJ2-3	TRBV5-6	TRBD1	medium-sized
TGTGCCAGCAGCCGCTCACAGGGAGGTGCCTACGAGCAGTACTTC	CASSRSQGGAYEQYF	TRBJ2-7	TRBV27	NA	NA
TGTGCCAGCAGTGATACCTCCGGACTAGCGGGACCGTTAAATGAGCAGTTCTTC	CASSDTSGLAGPLNEQFF	TRBJ2-1	TRBV25-1	TRBD2	NA
TGTGCCAGCAGCTTAGGACTAGCCGATTCAGATACGCAGTATTTT	CASSLGLADSDTQYF	TRBJ2-3	TRBV7-9	TRBD2	NA
TGTGCCAGCAGCCAATCTCTATCGGCAGGGTTACGCGAGACCCAGTACTTC	CASSQSLSAGLRETQYF	TRBJ2-5	TRBV14	NA	NA
TGCGCCAGCAGCTTTACGGGATCCCCCTACGAGCAGTACTTC	CASSFTGSPYEQYF	TRBJ2-7	TRBV5-1	NA	NA
TGTGCCAGCAGCAGACAGGGGGCTAATGAAAAACTGTTTTTT	CASSRQGANEKLFF	TRBJ1-4	TRBV6-5	TRBD1	NA
TGTTGGGTCACCGGGGAGCTGTTTTTT	CWVTGELFF	TRBJ2-2	TRBV20-1	NA	NA
TGTGCCAGCAGTTGGGATGGCTATGGCTACACCTTC	CASSWDGYGYTF	TRBJ1-2	TRBV27	NA	NA
TGCGCCAGCAGCTTGAGGACGGGCCCCTCCTTAGGCTACACCTTC	CASSLRTGPSLGYTF	TRBJ1-2	TRBV5-1	NA	NA
TGTGCCTGGAGTGCGCGGCGGGCAACAGATACGCAGTATTTT	CAWSARRATDTQYF	TRBJ2-3	TRBV30	NA	NA
TGTGCCAGCAGTTACACCCGGACACCCCCGGGGAACGAGCAGTACTTC	CASSYTRTPPGNEQYF	TRBJ2-7	TRBV6-5	NA	NA
TGCGCCAGCAGCCAGTGGGACAGGGGGCTCACTGAAGCTTTCTTT	CASSQWDRGLTEAFF	TRBJ1-1	TRBV4-1	TRBD1	few
TGCGCCAGCAGCCAAGGACAGGGGCGACGCACAGATACGCAGTATTTT	CASSQGQGRRTDTQYF	TRBJ2-3	TRBV4-1	TRBD1	NA
TGTGCCAGCAGCCAGTGGGACCCTCCGTATTTT	CASSQWDPPYF	TRBJ2-3	TRBV14	NA	NA
TGCAGCGTTGGCGGGTACCAGATTAGCACAGATACGCAGTATTTT	CSVGGYQISTDTQYF	TRBJ2-3	TRBV29-1	NA	NA
TGTGCCGTTAAAAACAGGGCGCTCTCCTACGAGCAGTACTTC	CAVKNRALSYEQYF	TRBJ2-7	TRBV6-5	NA	NA
TGCAGCGTCGGGACGGGGTCTGGAGAGACCCAGTACTTC	CSVGTGSGETQYF	TRBJ2-5	TRBV29-1	NA	NA
TGTGCCAGCAGCCCGACAAACTTTAATCAGCCCCAGCATTTT	CASSPTNFNQPQHF	TRBJ1-5	TRBV7-9	NA	NA
TGCAGCGTTCTACCTACGGATGGCTACACCTTC	CSVLPTDGYTF	TRBJ1-2	TRBV29-1	NA	few
TGTGCCAGCAGTTACAAAACAGCTCAGTACTTC	CASSYKTAQYF	TRBJ2-4	TRBV6-5	NA	NA
TGTGCCAGCAGCCCGTACTCTGGAAACACCATATATTTT	CASSPYSGNTIYF	TRBJ1-3	TRBV9	NA	NA
TGTGCCAGCAGCTTAGGAGAGGGGCCCCAGCATTTT	CASSLGEGPQHF	TRBJ1-5	TRBV7-9	NA	NA
TGCGCCAGCAGTCACCCACTGGGACTACCCTTTGGCCCCGTCTACGAGCAGTACTTC	CASSHPLGLPFGPVYEQYF	TRBJ2-7	TRBV23-1	TRBD2	many
TGTGCCAACTCGGGGGCAGACACAGATACGCAGTATTTT	CANSGADTDTQYF	TRBJ2-3	TRBV5-4	NA	NA
TGCGCCAGCAGCCAAACCGCAGGGACTGGGCAGCCCCAGCATTTT	CASSQTAGTGQPQHF	TRBJ1-5	TRBV4-3	NA	once
TGCGCCAGCAGCAAAAACCAAGAGACCCAGTACTTC	CASSKNQETQYF	TRBJ2-5	TRBV5-1	NA	NA
TGTGCCAGCAGCCCCTTTGGCGAGTTAGGGGCCAAGGAGACCCAGTACTTC	CASSPFGELGAKETQYF	TRBJ2-5	TRBV7-9	NA	NA
TGTGCCAGCAACACAATAACGAACACTGAAGCTTTCTTT	CASNTITNTEAFF	TRBJ1-1	TRBV5-4	NA	NA
TGCAGCGTGTCCCCCGGGACAGGAGAACAAGAGACCCAGTACTTC	CSVSPGTGEQETQYF	TRBJ2-5	TRBV29-1	TRBD1	NA
TGTGCCAGCAGCGGCCCCGGGACTAGTAGTGAGCAGTTCTTC	CASSGPGTSSEQFF	TRBJ2-1	TRBV9	TRBD2	NA
TGTGCCTGGGGGGACGTGAACACTGAAGCTTTCTTT	CAWGDVNTEAFF	TRBJ1-1	TRBV30	NA	few
TGTGCCAGCAGCTTAGTAAACTACGAGCAGTACTTC	CASSLVNYEQYF	TRBJ2-7	TRBV11-2	NA	NA
TGTGCCAGCAGCCTCACGACAGGGGTGAACATTCAGTACTTC	CASSLTTGVNIQYF	TRBJ2-4	TRBV11-2	TRBD1	once
TGTGCCAGCAGCTTTTCGGGACTAGTTATCGACGAGCAGTACTTC	CASSFSGLVIDEQYF	TRBJ2-7	TRBV5-6	TRBD2	NA
TGCGCCAGCAGCTTGGGGGTGGCATTAGGGGACTACGAGCAGTACTTC	CASSLGVALGDYEQYF	TRBJ2-7	TRBV5-1	NA	NA
TGCAGCGTTGAAGGGAGAAGGGACCTAACTACCGGGGAGCTGTTTTTT	CSVEGRRDLTTGELFF	TRBJ2-2	TRBV29-1	NA	NA
TGTGCCAGCAGTTCCGGCTATGGCTACACCTTC	CASSSGYGYTF	TRBJ1-2	TRBV6-5	NA	once
TGTGCCAGCAGCAGCGGGAGTAACACAGATACGCAGTATTTT	CASSSGSNTDTQYF	TRBJ2-3	TRBV7-8	TRBD2	NA
TGCAGCGTTGTGACAGGCTTCAATCAGCCCCAGCATTTT	CSVVTGFNQPQHF	TRBJ1-5	TRBV29-1	NA	NA
TGTGCCAGCATAACTAGCGGCACAGATACGCAGTATTTT	CASITSGTDTQYF	TRBJ2-3	TRBV7-9	TRBD2	few
TGCGCCAGCAGCCCTTCAGGGTTAGATACCGGGGAGCTGTTTTTT	CASSPSGLDTGELFF	TRBJ2-2	TRBV5-1	NA	NA
TGTGCCAGTAGTACCGCGGGAGGCTTATCCAATGAGCAGTTCTTC	CASSTAGGLSNEQFF	TRBJ2-1	TRBV19	TRBD2	few
TGTGCCAGCAGTGGTGAAGGGTATCAGCCCCAGCATTTT	CASSGEGYQPQHF	TRBJ1-5	TRBV2	NA	NA
TGCAGCGTGGCCCTCGCTCACAATGAGCAGTTCTTC	CSVALAHNEQFF	TRBJ2-1	TRBV29-1	NA	NA
TGCAGCCCTCGTGGTAGCGGGACAAGCACAGATACGCAGTATTTT	CSPRGSGTSTDTQYF	TRBJ2-3	TRBV29-1	TRBD2	few
TGTGCCTGGAGTGTAACTCATGGGGGAGTTGAAAAACTGTTTTTT	CAWSVTHGGVEKLFF	TRBJ1-4	TRBV30	NA	NA
TGTGCCAGCGGCTACCTTTACGAGCAGTACTTC	CASGYLYEQYF	TRBJ2-7	TRBV6-1	NA	NA
TGTGCCAGCAGCGGCGACAGGGGAGGCCTACAAGACGAGCAGTACTTC	CASSGDRGGLQDEQYF	TRBJ2-7	TRBV28	TRBD1	NA
TGTGCCACCGAATTGGGACTCCTCGATAGCAATCAGCCCCAGCATTTT	CATELGLLDSNQPQHF	TRBJ1-5	TRBV6-6	NA	NA